The 27 T cell receptor beta chains reported below all come from one sample, sequenced in a study of metastatic and nonmetastatic thyroid tumors. All patients were treatment-naive before thyroid surgery. Through MiXCR, TCRdb re-clonotyped the PCR reads. This sample has 30,000 to 35,000 clones, with roughly 15% found just once. Sequencing used blood. The receptors come from a female donor with papillary thyroid cancer or a benign thyroid nodule (not recorded which). Some clones in this sample may be carry-over from other donors' samples.

The CDR3 DNA is TGTGCCAGCATCCAGGACCTTAATCAGCCCCAGCATTTT. It translates to CASIQDLNQPQHF. The rearrangement links TRBV2 to TRBJ1-5; D is undetermined. V was cut by 7 bases and J by 4 bases, with 11 bases left in between. Germline V gene sequence: CDR1 SNHLY, CDR2 FYNNEI. The CDR3 spans 13 residues.

This clone was counted only a few times. V gene TRBV27 combines with J gene TRBJ2-7, with 16 nucleotides matching TRBD2. Trimming removed 7 bases from V and 2 bases from J; junction bases left unmatched: 11. Germline values: CDR1 MNHEY, CDR2 SMNVEV (reference sequence). The CDR3 covers 18 residues. The CDR3 is CASKRSGTSGRAAYEQYF. The DNA of the CDR3 is TGTGCCAGCAAACGTTCCGGGACTAGCGGGAGGGCCGCCTACGAGCAGTACTTC.

There are a few counts of this clone. A much larger clone differs from this one at a single base, so this may be a read error. This chain uses TRBV5-1 with TRBJ2-4; perhaps TRBD1 as D (5 bases). CDR3 length equals 14 residues. Germline CDR1 and CDR2: SGHRS and YFSETQ. The CDR3 is CASGLEQVKNIQYF. The CDR3 nucleotides are TGCGCCAGCGGCTTGGAACAGGTCAAAAACATTCAGTACTTC.

This clone was counted many times. This rearrangement joins TRBV4-3 to TRBJ1-2, with D perhaps TRBD1 (6 bases). CDR3 length: 13 residues. The germline CDR1 and CDR2 sequences are LGHNA and YSLEER. Trimming cost V 3 bases and J 8 bases, with 13 bases left between them. The CDR3, as DNA: TGCGCCAGCAGCCACGGGGACATGCGGGGCTACACCTTC. Translating gives CASSHGDMRGYTF.

In this sample, this clone turned up many times. The chain recombines TRBV20-1 with TRBJ2-2; TRBD2 matches 7 bases. J was trimmed by 5 bases and V by 3 bases; bases with no gene match: 12. Germline lookup yields CDR1 DFQATT and CDR2 SNEGSKA (reference sequence). This CDR3 spans 16 amino acids. Here the CDR3 DNA reads TGCAGTGCTAGGACAGCGGGGCCTCAAGGGACCGGGGAGCTGTTTTTT. Encoded protein: CSARTAGPQGTGELFF.

This clone was counted only a few times. This chain uses TRBV19 with TRBJ2-7; 11 bases align to TRBD1. The CDR3 runs to 15 residues. Germline V gives CDR1 LNHDA, CDR2 SQIVND (reference sequence). Germline trimming cut 4 bases from V and 0 bases from J; bases unmatched to any gene: 2. CDR3 amino acids: CASSTGTGGSYEQYF. The CDR3 region has the DNA TGTGCCAGTAGTACCGGGACAGGGGGCTCCTACGAGCAGTACTTC.

Ten or more counts support this clone. Here the CDR3 DNA reads TGTGCCAGCAGCCAAGATACCCGCGGGGGAACAGATACGCAGTATTTT. Its translation: CASSQDTRGGTDTQYF. The J gene is TRBJ2-3, the V gene TRBV4-2; TRBD2 aligns across 7 bases. The CDR3 is 16 amino acids. The germline CDR1 and CDR2 sequences are LGHNA and YNFKEQ. The trim removed 0 bases at V and 3 bases at J, leaving 6 bases unmatched.

This clone was observed a handful of times. The chain has TRBV12-3 or TRBV12-4 and TRBJ2-1; 13 nucleotides agree with TRBD2. This CDR3 contains 17 residues. Trimming removed 4 bases from V and 9 bases from J; junction bases left unmatched: 12. The CDR3 sequence: CASSSTSGRALRAEQFF. CDR3 nucleotide sequence: TGTGCCAGCAGTTCAACTAGCGGGAGGGCCCTTAGAGCTGAGCAGTTCTTC.

This clone has only a few counts. A much larger clonotype is one base distant, so this may be a read error. The sample carries other DNA sequences with the same CDR3. V gene TRBV12-3 or TRBV12-4 combines with J gene TRBJ1-2; 9 bases fit TRBD1. This CDR3 spans 16 amino acids. The CDR3, as DNA: TGTGCCAGCAGTATCACAGGGGGCGGTAAAAACTATGGCTGCACCTTC. Its translation is CASSITGGGKNYGCTF.

The chain recombines TRBV7-6 with TRBJ2-7; maybe TRBD2 (6 bases). The CDR3 has 16 residues. Germline V gives CDR1 SGHVS, CDR2 FNYEAQ. V shed 0 bases and J shed 2 bases, with 14 bases lying between them. The CDR3 loop is CASSLAVGTDPYEQYF. CDR3 nucleotide sequence: TGTGCCAGCAGCTTAGCGGTCGGGACTGACCCCTACGAGCAGTACTTC. The entire variable domain, with the rest obtained from reference TRBV7-6 and TRBJ2-7, is as follows: GAGVSQSPRYKVTKRGQDVALRCDPISGHVSLYWYRQALGQGPEFLTYFNYEAQQDKSGLPNDRFSAERPEGSISTLTIQRTEQRDSAMYRCASSLAVGTDPYEQYFGPGTRLTVT.

Details on this clone: Sequence at one end of the junction differs from germline and may be a read error. This chain joins TRBV20-1 and TRBJ2-1; 10 nucleotides agree with TRBD2. The CDR3 runs to 15 residues. CDR1 is DFQATT, CDR2 SNEGSKA, per germline (reference sequence). Here the CDR3 DNA reads TGCAGTGCCACTAGTCCCCTAGCGGGAGCGGAGGAGCATTTCTTC. It is translated as CSATSPLAGAEEHFF.

Of note for this clone: The junction shows a germline mismatch at one end, possibly a read error. The chain carries TRBV5-4 and TRBJ2-1; a possible D gene is TRBD2 (6 bases). The germline V gene has CDR1 SGHNT and CDR2 YYREEE (reference sequence). This CDR3 has 20 amino acids. The CDR3 loop reads CANSLGKTAPGVSIYNEQFF. Written as DNA, the CDR3 is TGTGCCAACAGCTTGGGAAAAACAGCCCCGGGAGTTTCCATCTACAATGAGCAGTTCTTC.

This clone was seen at least ten times. This chain joins TRBV3-1 and TRBJ2-2, with D tentatively TRBD2 (5 bases). V dropped 1 base and J dropped 0 bases, with 12 bases sitting between them. Germline lookup yields CDR1 LGHDT and CDR2 YNNKEL (reference sequence). The CDR3 loop spans 17 amino acids. As DNA, the CDR3 is TGTGCCAGCAGCCAAGTCGCGGGCAGCGCGAACACCGGGGAGCTGTTTTTT. Amino acids: CASSQVAGSANTGELFF. The full variable domain, rest sourced from reference TRBV3-1 and TRBJ2-2, is DTAVSQTPKYLVTQMGNDKSIKCEQNLGHDTMYWYKQDSKKFLKIMFSYNNKELIINETVPNRFSPKSPDKAHLNLHINSLELGDSAVYFCASSQVAGSANTGELFFGEGSRLTVL.

This clone was picked up many times. The gene calls are TRBV30 and TRBJ2-1; D not resolved. There are 11 residues in the CDR3. In germline, CDR1 is GTSNPN, CDR2 SVGIG (reference sequence). V lost 5 bases and J 15 bases, leaving 17 bases between the germline ends. Here the CDR3 reads CAWGFIGWVFF. DNA for the CDR3: TGTGCCTGGGGATTTATTGGGTGGGTGTTCTTC.

Remarks on this clone: At one of its ends the junction is not consistent with the germline gene, which may arise from a read error. This rearrangement joins TRBV19 to TRBJ2-3, with D hard to call. Germline V gene lookup returns CDR1 LNHDA and CDR2 SQIVND (reference sequence). The CDR3 contains 15 residues. The CDR3 DNA is TGTGCCAGAAGTATAGACGGCGGCTACACAGATACTCAGTATTTT. Protein: CARSIDGGYTDTQYF.

This clone was picked up many times. The chain employs TRBV7-8 and TRBJ1-5; a weak D match, TRBD1 (6 bases). Germline V CDR1 and CDR2: SGHVS, FQNEAQ. The length of the CDR3 is 15 residues. V was shortened by 2 bases and J by 6 bases, with 14 bases between the two germline ends. CDR3 sequence: CASSLSGQIAQPQHF. Written as DNA, the CDR3 is TGTGCCAGCAGCTTATCAGGACAGATTGCTCAGCCCCAGCATTTT.

By its share, this clone is medium-sized (0.01 to 0.1%). This chain connects TRBV11-1 to TRBJ2-7; 7 positions agree with TRBD1. Germline loops: CDR1 SGHAT, CDR2 FQDESV (reference sequence). V gave up 4 bases and J gave up 0 bases; unmatched junction bases: 6. This CDR3 contains 15 residues. The DNA for the CDR3 is TGTGCCAGCAGCTGGAACAGGGGTTTCTCCTACGAGCAGTACTTC. Amino acids: CASSWNRGFSYEQYF.

On this clone: Compared with germline, one end of the junction differs, possibly owing to a read error. Here the CDR3 DNA reads TGCAGCGTTTACGGGGGGGGTAACATTGAAGCTTTCTTT. Amino acid sequence: CSVYGGGNIEAFF. This chain uses TRBV29-1 with TRBJ1-1, with D possibly matching TRBD1 (5 bases). The CDR3 runs 13 residues. CDR1 and CDR2 from the germline V gene are SQVTM and ANQGSEA. Variable domain in full (rest from reference TRBV29-1 and TRBJ1-1): SAVISQKPSRDICQRGTSLTIQCQVDSQVTMMFWYRQQPGQSLTLIATANQGSEATYESGFVIDKFPISRPNLTFSTLTVSNMSPEDSSIYLCSVYGGGNIEAFFGQGTRLTVV.

The chain is built from TRBV20-1 and TRBJ1-1, with D hard to call. Germline CDR1 DFQATT, CDR2 SNEGSKA (reference sequence). The V end lost 4 bases, the J end lost 3 bases, and 24 bases lay between the germline ends. The CDR3 runs 17 residues. The DNA of the CDR3 is TGCAGTGCTATAGATCCGTGGGCGGGCACCACGGACACTGAAGCTTTCTTT. Its translation: CSAIDPWAGTTDTEAFF.

The V call is TRBV30, the J call TRBJ2-7; D gene ambiguous. Germline CDR1 and CDR2: GTSNPN and SVGIG (reference sequence). The CDR3 runs to 11 residues. V was pared by 0 bases and J by 12 bases, with 12 bases between. In DNA form, the CDR3 reads TGTGCCTGGAGTGTTGAACGGACCCCGTACTTC. Translating it yields CAWSVERTPYF.

This clone was observed at least ten times. The genes are TRBV12-3 or TRBV12-4 and TRBJ2-7; the match to TRBD2 covers 7 bases. The J segment lost 2 bases and the V segment lost 9 bases, leaving 7 bases of the junction unmatched. This CDR3 is built from 13 residues. CDR3 amino acids: CASQAGEAYEQYF. CDR3 nucleotide sequence: TGTGCCAGTCAGGCGGGAGAGGCCTACGAGCAGTACTTC.

The chain links TRBV20-1 to TRBJ1-2; 7 nucleotides match TRBD1. CDR3 size: 13 residues. Per the germline V gene, CDR1 is DFQATT and CDR2 is SNEGSKA (reference sequence). With V trimmed by 6 bases and J by 8 bases, 12 bases remained unmatched. The CDR3 loop reads CSALLEGARGYTF. The DNA of the CDR3 is TGCAGTGCACTACTCGAGGGGGCGAGGGGCTACACCTTC.

This chain joins TRBV4-1 and TRBJ2-7; TRBD1 might be the D (6 bases). V was clipped by 1 base and J by 4 bases, with 14 bases between them. Germline CDR1 reads MGHRA; CDR2 reads YSYEKL. This CDR3 comprises 15 residues. CDR3: CASSQGPGASYEQYF. CDR3 bases: TGCGCCAGCAGCCAAGGTCCAGGGGCCTCGTACGAGCAGTACTTC.

Comment on this clone: The junction departs from germline at one end; a sequencing error may be responsible. CDR3 DNA: TGTTCCAGCAGCTTAAGGCCCACAACTGATACGCAGTATTTT. Translated, it gives CSSSLRPTTDTQYF. The chain is built from TRBV11-1 and TRBJ2-3; D unclear. Germline loops: CDR1 SGHAT, CDR2 FQDESV (reference sequence). The CDR3 sequence is 14 residues long.

This clone turned up a few times. Mismatch with germline at one junction end may stem from a read error. Other DNA sequences of this sample code for an identical CDR3. The CDR3 DNA reads TGCGCCAGCAGCCCAACCAGGGGAACTGAGGCTTTCTTT. Residues: CASSPTRGTEAFF. This chain joins TRBV11-2 and TRBJ1-1, with D maybe TRBD1 (6 bases). CDR1 and CDR2 from the germline V gene are SGHAT and FQNNGV. This CDR3 is built from 13 residues.

This clone occurred a few times. The chain employs TRBV2 and TRBJ2-1, with D unclear. Trimming took off 2 bases at V and 9 bases at J, with 5 bases between the two ends. Germline lookup yields CDR1 SNHLY and CDR2 FYNNEI. The CDR3 is 11 amino acids. CDR3 region: CASSELREQFF. The DNA of the CDR3 is TGTGCCAGCAGTGAACTTCGTGAGCAGTTCTTC. Supplemented by reference TRBV2 and TRBJ2-1, the full variable domain reads EPEVTQTPSHQVTQMGQEVILRCVPISNHLYFYWYRQILGQKVEFLVSFYNNEISEKSEIFDDQFSVERPDGSNFTLKIRSTKLEDSAMYFCASSELREQFFGPGTRLTVL.

In the case of this clone: A junction end diverges from the germline sequence, so it may reflect a read error. The chain is built from TRBV6-5 and TRBJ1-5, with D perhaps TRBD1 (6 bases). The CDR3 sequence is 15 residues long. From germline, CDR1 is MNHEY and CDR2 SVGAGI. DNA of the CDR3: TGTGCCAGCCGTTACGCGGGGGCAACTATTCAGCCCCAGCATTTT. It specifies CASRYAGATIQPQHF.